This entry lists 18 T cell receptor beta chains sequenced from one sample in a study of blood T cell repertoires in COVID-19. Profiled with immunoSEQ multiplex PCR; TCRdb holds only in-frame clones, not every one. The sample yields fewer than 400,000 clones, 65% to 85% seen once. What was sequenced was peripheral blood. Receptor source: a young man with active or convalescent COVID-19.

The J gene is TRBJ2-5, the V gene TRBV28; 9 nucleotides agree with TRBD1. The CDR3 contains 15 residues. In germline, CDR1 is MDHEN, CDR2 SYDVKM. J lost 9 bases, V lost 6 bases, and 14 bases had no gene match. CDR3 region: CASRDRDRALGAQYF. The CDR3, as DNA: TGTGCCAGCAGAGACCGGGACAGGGCCCTTGGGGCCCAGTACTTC. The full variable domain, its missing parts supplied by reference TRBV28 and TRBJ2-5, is DVKVTQSSRYLVKRTGEKVFLECVQDMDHENMFWYRQDPGLGLRLIYFSYDVKMKEKGDIPEGYSVSREKKERFSLILESASTNQTSMYLCASRDRDRALGAQYFGPGTRLLVL.

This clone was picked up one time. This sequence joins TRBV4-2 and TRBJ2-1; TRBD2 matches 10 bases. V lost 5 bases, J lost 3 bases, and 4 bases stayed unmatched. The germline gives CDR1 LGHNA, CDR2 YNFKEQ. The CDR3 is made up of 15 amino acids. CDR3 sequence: CASSDGTSDYNEQFF. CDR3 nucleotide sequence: TGTGCCAGCAGCGACGGGACTAGCGACTACAATGAGCAGTTCTTC.

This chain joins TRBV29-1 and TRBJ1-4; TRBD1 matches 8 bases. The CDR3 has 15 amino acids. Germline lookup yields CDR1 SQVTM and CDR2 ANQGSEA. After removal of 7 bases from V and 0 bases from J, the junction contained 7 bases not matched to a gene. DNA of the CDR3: TGCAGCGGGGGGACAGGATTGACAACTAATGAAAAACTGTTTTTT. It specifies CSGGTGLTTNEKLFF.

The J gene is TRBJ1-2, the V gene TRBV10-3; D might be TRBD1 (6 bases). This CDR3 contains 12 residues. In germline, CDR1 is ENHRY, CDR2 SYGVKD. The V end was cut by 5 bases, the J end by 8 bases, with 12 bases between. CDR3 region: CAISSGVWGYTF. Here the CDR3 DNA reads TGTGCCATCAGTTCAGGGGTGTGGGGCTACACCTTC.

DNA of the CDR3: TGCGCCAGCAGCCAAGCCTGGGGGCTTGGGGCCAACGTCCTGACTTTC. It translates to CASSQAWGLGANVLTF. The rearrangement uses TRBV4-3 and TRBJ2-6; D possibly corresponds to TRBD1 (6 bases). The CDR3 extends over 16 amino acids. Germline lookup yields CDR1 LGHNA and CDR2 YSLEER. V lost 1 base and J lost 3, with 10 bases in between.

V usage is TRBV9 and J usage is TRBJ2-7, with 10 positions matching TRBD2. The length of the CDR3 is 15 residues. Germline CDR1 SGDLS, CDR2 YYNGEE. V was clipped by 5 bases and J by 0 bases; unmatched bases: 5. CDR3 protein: CASSPSGSISYEQYF. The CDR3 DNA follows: TGTGCCAGCAGTCCTAGCGGGAGTATCTCCTACGAGCAGTACTTC.

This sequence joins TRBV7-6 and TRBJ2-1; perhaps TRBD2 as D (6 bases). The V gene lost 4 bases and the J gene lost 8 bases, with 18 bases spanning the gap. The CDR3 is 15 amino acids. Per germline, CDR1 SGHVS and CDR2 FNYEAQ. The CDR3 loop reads CASSSRLDSRDEQFF. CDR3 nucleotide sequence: TGTGCCAGCAGCTCGAGACTAGATTCACGCGATGAGCAGTTCTTC.

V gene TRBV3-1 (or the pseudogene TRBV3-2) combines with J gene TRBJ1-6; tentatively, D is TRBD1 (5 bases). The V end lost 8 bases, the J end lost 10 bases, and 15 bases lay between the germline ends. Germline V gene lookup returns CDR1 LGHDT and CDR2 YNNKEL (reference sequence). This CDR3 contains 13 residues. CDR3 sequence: CASRSPGQSPLHF. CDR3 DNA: TGTGCCAGCCGCAGTCCAGGGCAATCACCCCTCCACTTT.

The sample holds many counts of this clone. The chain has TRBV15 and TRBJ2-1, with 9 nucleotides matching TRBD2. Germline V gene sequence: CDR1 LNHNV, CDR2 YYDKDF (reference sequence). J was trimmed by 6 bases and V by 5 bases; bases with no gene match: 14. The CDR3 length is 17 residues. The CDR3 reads CATSGSVAGGEVNEQFF. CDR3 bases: TGTGCCACCAGCGGATCCGTGGCGGGAGGGGAGGTCAATGAGCAGTTCTTC.

The CDR3 loop reads CASSNLRGDRIHYSNQPQHF. The DNA for the CDR3 is TGTGCCAGCAGTAACCTTCGGGGGGACAGGATCCATTATAGCAATCAGCCCCAGCATTTT. The chain employs TRBV6-4 and TRBJ1-5; 8 positions agree with TRBD1. Germline CDR1 and CDR2: MRHNA and SNTAGT. The CDR3 loop spans 20 amino acids. V lost 5 bases and J lost 0; bases outside the gene matches: 18.

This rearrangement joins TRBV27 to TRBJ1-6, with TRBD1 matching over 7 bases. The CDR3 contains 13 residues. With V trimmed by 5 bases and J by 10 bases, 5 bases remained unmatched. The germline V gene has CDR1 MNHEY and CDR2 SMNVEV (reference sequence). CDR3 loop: CASSNRGGSPLHF. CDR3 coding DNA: TGTGCCAGCAGTAACAGGGGAGGCTCACCCCTCCACTTT.

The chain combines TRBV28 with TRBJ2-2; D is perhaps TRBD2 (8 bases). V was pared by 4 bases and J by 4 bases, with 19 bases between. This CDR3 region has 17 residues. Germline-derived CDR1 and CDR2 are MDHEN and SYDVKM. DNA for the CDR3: TGTGCCAGCAGTTCAGGGGGTGCGGGGGGCGGCACCGGGGAGCTGTTTTTT. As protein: CASSSGGAGGGTGELFF. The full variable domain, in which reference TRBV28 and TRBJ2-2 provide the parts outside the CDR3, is DVKVTQSSRYLVKRTGEKVFLECVQDMDHENMFWYRQDPGLGLRLIYFSYDVKMKEKGDIPEGYSVSREKKERFSLILESASTNQTSMYLCASSSGGAGGGTGELFFGEGSRLTVL.

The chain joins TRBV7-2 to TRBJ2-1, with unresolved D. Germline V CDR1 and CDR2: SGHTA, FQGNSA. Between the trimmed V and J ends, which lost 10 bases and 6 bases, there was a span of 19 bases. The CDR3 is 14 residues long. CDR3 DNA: TGTGCCACCTCACCGAGTGGGCCTGGCAATGAGCAGTTCTTC. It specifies CATSPSGPGNEQFF.

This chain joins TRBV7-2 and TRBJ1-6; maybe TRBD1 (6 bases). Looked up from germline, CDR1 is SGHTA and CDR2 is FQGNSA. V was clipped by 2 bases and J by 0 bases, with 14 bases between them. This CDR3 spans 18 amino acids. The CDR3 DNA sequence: TGTGCCAGCAGCTTAAGGGGGGGTAGTAGCTCCTATAATTCACCCCTCCACTTT. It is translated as CASSLRGGSSSYNSPLHF. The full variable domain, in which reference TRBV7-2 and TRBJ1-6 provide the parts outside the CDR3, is GAGVSQSPSNKVTEKGKDVELRCDPISGHTALYWYRQSLGQGLEFLIYFQGNSAPDKSGLPSDRFSAERTGGSVSTLTIQRTQQEDSAVYLCASSLRGGSSSYNSPLHFGNGTRLTVT.

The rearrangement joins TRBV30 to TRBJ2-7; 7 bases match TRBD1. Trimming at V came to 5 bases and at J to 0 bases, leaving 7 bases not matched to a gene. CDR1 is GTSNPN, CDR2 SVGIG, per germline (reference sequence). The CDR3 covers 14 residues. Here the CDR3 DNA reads TGTGCCTGGGAAGGGACAGACAGCTCCTACGAGCAGTACTTC. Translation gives CAWEGTDSSYEQYF.

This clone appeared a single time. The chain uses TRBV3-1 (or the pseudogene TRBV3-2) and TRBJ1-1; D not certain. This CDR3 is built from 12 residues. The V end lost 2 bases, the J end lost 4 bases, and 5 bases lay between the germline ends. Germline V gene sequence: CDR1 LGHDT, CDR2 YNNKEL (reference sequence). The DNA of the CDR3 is TGTGCCAGCAGCCAATACGGCACTGAAGCTTTCTTT. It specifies CASSQYGTEAFF.

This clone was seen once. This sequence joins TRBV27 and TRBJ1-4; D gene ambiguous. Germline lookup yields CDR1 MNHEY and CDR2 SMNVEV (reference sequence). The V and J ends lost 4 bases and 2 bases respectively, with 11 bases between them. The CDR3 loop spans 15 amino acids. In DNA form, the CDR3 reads TGTGCCAGCAGTTCTTATCCAGGCACTAATGAAAAACTGTTTTTT. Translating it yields CASSSYPGTNEKLFF.

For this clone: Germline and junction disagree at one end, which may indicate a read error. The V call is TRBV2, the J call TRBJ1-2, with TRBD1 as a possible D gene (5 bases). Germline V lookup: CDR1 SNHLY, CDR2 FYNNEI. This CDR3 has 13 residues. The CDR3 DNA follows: TGTGCCAGCAGGGAAGACAGAAAGAGTGGCTACACCTTC. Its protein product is CASREDRKSGYTF.